A single sample gave rise to the 11 T cell receptor beta chains below, sequenced in a study of blood T cell repertoires in COVID-19. The method was immunoSEQ multiplex PCR; TCRdb's version includes in-frame clones alone and lacks a portion of them. Altogether about 370,000 clones are present, nearly 90% being singletons, with the ten largest covering about 1.7%. Sequenced sample: PBMCs or T cells enriched from blood (not recorded which). These TCRs come from a woman in her twenties or thirties who had recovered from COVID-19.

This chain connects TRBV27 to TRBJ2-1, with 8 bases lining up with TRBD1. The trim removed 7 bases at V and 2 bases at J, leaving 19 bases unmatched. The CDR3 is made up of 19 amino acids. CDR1 and CDR2 (germline): MNHEY, SMNVEV (reference sequence). CDR3 DNA: TGTGCCAGCATCCCCCCACGGACAGGGAGGACCTCCGCCTACAATGAGCAGTTCTTC. Its protein product is CASIPPRTGRTSAYNEQFF.

The CDR3 nucleotides read TGTGCCAGCAGCTTTTCGGCGGGGACTTCCTACGAGCAGTACTTC. Residues: CASSFSAGTSYEQYF. The chain uses TRBV7-9 and TRBJ2-7; tentatively, D is TRBD2 (6 bases). Germline loops: CDR1 SEHNR, CDR2 FQNEAQ (reference sequence). The V end was cut by 3 bases, the J end by 1 base, with 13 bases between. The CDR3 consists of 15 residues.

This chain links TRBV7-8 with TRBJ1-1, with TRBD1 identical over 8 bases. From germline, CDR1 is SGHVS and CDR2 FQNEAQ. V lost 6 bases, J lost 2 bases, and 14 bases stayed unmatched. The CDR3 is 17 residues long. CDR3 nucleotide sequence: TGTGCCAGCAGATCACTGGCTGGACAGGGAGAAAACACTGAAGCTTTCTTT. It is translated as CASRSLAGQGENTEAFF.

The rearrangement links TRBV4-1 to TRBJ2-7, with 8 nucleotides matching TRBD1. Germline trimming cut 0 bases from V and 3 bases from J; bases unmatched to any gene: 7. The length of the CDR3 is 16 residues. Germline V gene sequence: CDR1 MGHRA, CDR2 YSYEKL. The CDR3 nucleotides are TGCGCCAGCAGCCAAGATGAGGGGACAGGATTCTACGAGCAGTACTTC. Translation gives CASSQDEGTGFYEQYF.

The chain employs TRBV7-9 and TRBJ2-7, with D maybe TRBD1 (5 bases). The CDR3 spans 12 residues. Per germline, CDR1 SEHNR and CDR2 FQNEAQ (reference sequence). Trimming cost V 2 bases and J 9 bases, with 11 bases left between them. For the CDR3, the DNA is TGTGCCAGCAGCTTACTAGAAAGGGGGCAGTACTTC. Encoded protein: CASSLLERGQYF.

The CDR3 nucleotides read TGTGCCAGCAGCTTCGGCAGGGTTACTGGGGCCAACGTCCTGACTTTC. Translated, it gives CASSFGRVTGANVLTF. The rearrangement links TRBV7-9 to TRBJ2-6; D might be TRBD1 (5 bases). Per germline, CDR1 SEHNR and CDR2 FQNEAQ (reference sequence). This CDR3 contains 16 residues. V lost 3 bases and J lost 2, with 11 bases in between.

CDR3 loop: CASSVALDLGSNEQFF. CDR3 nucleotide sequence: TGTGCCAGCAGCGTAGCTCTCGACTTAGGGAGCAATGAGCAGTTCTTC. This sequence joins TRBV9 and TRBJ2-1, with D perhaps TRBD2 (5 bases). The CDR3 runs to 16 residues. CDR1 and CDR2 (germline): SGDLS, YYNGEE. Trimming pared 0 bases from V and 6 bases from J, leaving 16 bases between. The variable domain in full, with the rest retrieved from reference TRBV9 and TRBJ2-1, is DSGVTQTPKHLITATGQRVTLRCSPRSGDLSVYWYQQSLDQGLQFLIQYYNGEERAKGNILERFSAQQFPDLHSELNLSSLELGDSALYFCASSVALDLGSNEQFFGPGTRLTVL.

This chain connects TRBV7-9 to TRBJ2-1; 7 bases are shared with TRBD2. CDR3 length equals 14 residues. Per the germline V gene, CDR1 is SEHNR and CDR2 is FQNEAQ (reference sequence). V gave up 1 base and J gave up 8 bases; unmatched junction bases: 5. The CDR3: CASSLGGSGYEQFF. CDR3 DNA: TGTGCCAGCAGCTTAGGAGGTAGCGGGTATGAGCAGTTCTTC.

The chain has TRBV5-1 and TRBJ2-1; 8 bases match TRBD1. Per germline, CDR1 SGHRS and CDR2 YFSETQ. The CDR3 is 15 residues long. The J segment lost 6 bases and the V segment lost 2 bases, leaving 7 bases of the junction unmatched. The CDR3 DNA reads TGCGCCAGCAGCTTCTCTCAGGGGGCTTCCAATGAGCAGTTCTTC. It encodes CASSFSQGASNEQFF.

The V call is TRBV15, the J call TRBJ2-7, with TRBD2 matching 12 bases. V shed 1 base, J shed 2 bases, and the junction held 3 bases outside the gene matches. Germline CDR1 is LNHNV and CDR2 is YYDKDF (reference sequence). The CDR3 has 16 amino acids. CDR3 in amino acids: CATSRGLAGDPYEQYF. Here the CDR3 DNA reads TGTGCCACCAGCAGAGGACTAGCGGGGGACCCCTACGAGCAGTACTTC.

J is TRBJ2-7 and V is TRBV28; TRBD1 aligns across 7 bases. The germline gives CDR1 MDHEN, CDR2 SYDVKM. With V trimmed by 7 bases and J by 3 bases, 9 bases remained unmatched. This CDR3 spans 14 amino acids. DNA for the CDR3: TGTGCCAGCACATCTGGGGACAGTAACTACGAGCAGTACTTC. It is translated as CASTSGDSNYEQYF.